These T cell receptor beta chains were read from a single sample in a study of shared clonotypes between healthy human individuals. Sequenced by immunoSEQ multiplex PCR; TCRdb stores in-frame clones only, minus some. This sample has around 2.1 million clones; approximately 94% occur once, and the top ten carry about 1.5%. The sample comprised naive CD8+ T cells from PBMCs. The receptors shown here come from a man between 18 and 35 years old in good health. Some clones in this sample may be carry-over from other donors' samples. The conserved cysteine and the conserved F or W are not part of the CDR3 here.

TRBV4-2 | ASSQDLAGSYEQY
TRBV7-3 | ASSPSGDGAPGANVLT
TRBV27 | ASSTIEGNEQF
TRBV5-4 | ASTAGDRDLETQY
TRBV30 | AWDGTINEQF
TRBV27 | ASSLMLGANVLT
TRBV7-9 | ASGGLAGSDTQY
TRBV28 | ASSLGGRADEQY
TRBV7-8 | ASSRTHEQY
TRBV19 | ASSTRTGDEQF
TRBV27 | ASSPWFSGSVESYNEQF
TRBV25-1 | ASSGIFSYEQY
TRBV5-1 | ASSSTPLQGADTQY
TRBV7-6 | ASSGPRRGGTDTQY
TRBV5-5 | ASRRSVKTEAF
TRBV29-1 | SGAGREGGDYGYT
TRBV27 | ASADRAGYEQY
TRBV27 | ASSLAGTFETQY
TRBV11-2 | ASSLGTVNEKLF
TRBV28 | ASSSIKTGLTYEQY
TRBV13 | ASSFTSDPYEQY
TRBV27 | ASRPILADSYEQY
TRBV11-2 | ASSSKRLAGGRNEQF
TRBV11-2 | ASSYKRDTYYEQY
TRBV11-2 | ASSPAGTRTYEQY
TRBV28 | ASRPTGGVGYT
TRBV7-9 | ASSPPGTVNEKLF
TRBV4-1 | ASSHRTGDTSGQF
TRBV27 | ASSLYWGPRGANVLT
TRBV13 | ASSSSDGTPGNTIY
TRBV7-9 | ASSSGEVSSHGYT
TRBV7-9 | ASSPTANTEAF
TRBV6-1 | ASSQEEGEGADTQY
TRBV6-5 | ASSLYHTDTQY
TRBV2 | ASGWTGRAGELF
TRBV9 | ASSVVAGNYEQY
TRBV4-1 | ASSPRLDTEAF
TRBV4-2 | ASSQDPGGQMAFYGYT
TRBV19 | ASSMFDIRGETQY
TRBV27 | ASSPSLQETQY
TRBV28 | ASSPTGLGSLYEQF
TRBV2 | ASCLTSGEEQY
TRBV29-1 | SVRSGGDGYT
TRBV7-9 | ASSSGTSGYEQY
TRBV27 | ASSLVGGAFYNEQF
TRBV19 | ASSPMTGWEETQY
TRBV12-5 | ASGNDPGLQETQY
TRBV12-2 | DKWLQGRDREGSEAF
TRBV5-1 | ASSLTGGQDRR
TRBV28 | ASSLKGQINQPQH
TRBV27 | ASSLARGNQPQH
TRBV7-6 | ASSLDRGRGNTIY
TRBV9 | ASGQGDSYNEQF
TRBV4-1 | ASSQDTRNIQY